Listed below are T cell receptor beta chains from one sample, sequenced in a study of T cells in Graves' hyperthyroidism and ophthalmopathy. Each CDR3 protein gets one entry after TCRdb re-called the multiplex PCR reads with MiXCR. The sample lists around 690,000 distinct CDR3 sequences, 17% occurring once. Sequenced input: blood. The receptors originated from a middle-aged man with Graves' hyperthyroidism. CDR3s include the opening cysteine and the closing phenylalanine or tryptophan. D genes are given only for firm matches. For some rows the clone size is stated as once, few or many, or as a class when expanded; others skip it.

cdr3_aa cdr3_nt clone_size v_call d_call j_call
CASSRTNYGSTF TGCGCCAGCAGTAGGACTAACTATGGCTCCACCTTC . TRBV5-1 . TRBJ1-2
CASSLGLAASYEQYF TGTGCCAGCAGCCTCGGACTAGCGGCCTCCTACGAGCAGTACTTC many TRBV3-1 TRBD2 TRBJ2-7
CASSLSMSHVQETQYF TGTGCCAGCAGTTTATCGATGTCCCACGTCCAAGAGACCCAGTACTTC many TRBV27 . TRBJ2-5
CSVTSRRGEQFF TGCAGTGTAACGAGCCGGCGGGGTGAGCAGTTCTTC . TRBV20-1 . TRBJ2-1
CASSLWEGPRGETQYF TGTGCCAGCAGTTTGTGGGAGGGCCCACGTGGGGAGACCCAGTACTTC . TRBV28 TRBD2 TRBJ2-5
CVSSLSGGEQFF TGTGTCAGCAGCCTATCTGGGGGTGAGCAGTTCTTC few TRBV7-6 . TRBJ2-1
CASTSLTSGDNSPLHF TGTGCCAGCACGTCGTTGACTTCAGGGGACAATTCACCCCTCCACTTT few TRBV6-1 . TRBJ1-6
CASSSELDRGRDGYTF TGTGCCAGCAGTTCAGAACTGGACAGGGGGCGAGATGGCTACACCTTC many TRBV28 TRBD1 TRBJ1-2
CASRTSGGSSYEQYF TGTGCCAGCAGGACGAGCGGGGGGAGCTCCTACGAGCAGTACTTC few TRBV7-2 TRBD2 TRBJ2-7
CASSQATRASGSYEQYF TGTGCCAGCAGCCAGGCTACGCGGGCTAGCGGCTCCTACGAGCAGTACTTC . TRBV11-2 TRBD2 TRBJ2-7
CASSLSPYYEQYF TGTGCCAGCAGTTTATCGCCCTACTACGAGCAGTACTTC . TRBV27 . TRBJ2-7
CASSSAGTNTEAFF TGTGCCAGCAGTTCGGCAGGGACGAACACTGAAGCTTTCTTT few TRBV6-5 . TRBJ1-1
CASSESGPGANYGYTF TGTGCCAGCAGTGAATCAGGGCCAGGAGCTAACTATGGCTACACCTTC many TRBV25-1 . TRBJ1-2
CSVERLAGAEQFF TGCAGCGTTGAACGACTAGCGGGTGCCGAGCAGTTCTTC few TRBV29-1 TRBD2 TRBJ2-1
CASSEILAGGSYNEQFF TGTGCCAGCAGCGAAATACTAGCGGGGGGCTCCTACAATGAGCAGTTCTTC . TRBV7-6 TRBD2 TRBJ2-1
CASSLAEEQFF TGTGCCAGCAGCTTAGCGGAAGAGCAGTTCTTC many TRBV11-2 . TRBJ2-1
CASSPNDRSTGELFF TGCGCCAGCAGTCCGAACGACAGAAGCACCGGGGAGCTGTTTTTT few TRBV4-1 . TRBJ2-2
CASSMRSGRAEETQYF TGTGCCAGTAGTATGCGAAGCGGGAGGGCGGAAGAGACCCAGTACTTC . TRBV19 TRBD2 TRBJ2-5
CAWSATSGRDEQYF TGTGCCTGGAGTGCCACTAGCGGGAGGGACGAGCAGTACTTC . TRBV30 TRBD2 TRBJ2-7
CASTMGGWNTEAFF TGTGCCAGCACCATGGGGGGGTGGAACACTGAAGCTTTCTTT few TRBV28 . TRBJ1-1
CASATSGGYNEQFF TGTGCTAGTGCCACTAGCGGGGGGTACAATGAGCAGTTCTTC many TRBV12-5 TRBD2 TRBJ2-1
CASSSVAGSYEQYF TGCGCCAGCAGCTCCGTAGCGGGGTCCTACGAGCAGTACTTC few TRBV5-1 TRBD2 TRBJ2-7
CAISAPTRDGYTF TGTGCCATCAGTGCCCCGACCAGGGATGGCTACACCTTC many TRBV10-3 . TRBJ1-2
CASSGNNLRQWAYNEQFF TGTGCCAGCAGTGGGAATAACCTCCGACAGTGGGCCTACAATGAGCAGTTCTTC many TRBV25-1 . TRBJ2-1
CASSDRGRTEAFF TGTGCCAGCAGTGACAGGGGGCGGACTGAAGCTTTCTTT many TRBV28 TRBD1 TRBJ1-1
CASSSGQEFADTQYF TGTGCCAGCAGTTCCGGACAGGAATTCGCAGATACGCAGTATTTT many TRBV28 TRBD1 TRBJ2-3
CASSSRQGGVENYGYTF TGTGCCAGCAGTTCCCGACAGGGAGGTGTCGAAAACTATGGCTACACCTTC many TRBV27 TRBD1 TRBJ1-2
CASSLFRGRLNNEQFF TGCGCCAGCAGCTTATTCCGCGGGAGGCTGAACAATGAGCAGTTCTTC . TRBV5-1 TRBD2 TRBJ2-1
CASSIRTGRTGELFF TGTGCCAGTAGTATAAGGACAGGAAGGACCGGGGAGCTGTTTTTT . TRBV19 TRBD1 TRBJ2-2
CASSLTTATGELFF TGCGCCAGCAGCCTTACCACAGCCACCGGGGAGCTGTTTTTT few TRBV5-1 . TRBJ2-2
CASSESGLAGEQFF TGCGCCAGCAGTGAGTCGGGCCTAGCGGGAGAGCAGTTCTTC many TRBV10-1 TRBD2 TRBJ2-1
CSVEFGRVAGVYEQYF TGCAGCGTTGAATTCGGTAGGGTAGCGGGAGTCTACGAGCAGTACTTC many TRBV29-1 TRBD2 TRBJ2-7
CATSEGTGELADTQYF TGTGCCACCAGTGAAGGGACAGGGGAATTGGCCGATACGCAGTATTTT few TRBV24-1 TRBD1 TRBJ2-3
CASSQGALGPSEQYF TGCGCCAGCAGCCAAGGGGCCTTAGGGCCTTCCGAGCAGTACTTC . TRBV4-1 . TRBJ2-7
CNVGTGGEDTIYF TGCAACGTAGGGACAGGGGGAGAAGACACCATATATTTT . TRBV29-1 TRBD1 TRBJ1-3
CASSRNEHFF TGTGCCAGCTCAAGAAATGAGCACTTCTTC . TRBV2 . TRBJ2-1
CASSYLTGRHNEQFF TGTGCCAGCAGTTATCTGACAGGGCGGCACAATGAGCAGTTCTTC few TRBV6-5 TRBD1 TRBJ2-1
CSAPRRGTDTQYF TGCAGTGCTCCCAGACGTGGCACAGATACGCAGTATTTT many TRBV20-1 . TRBJ2-3